Shown below are 13 T cell receptor beta chains from a single sample sequenced in a study of regulatory T cells in long-lasting Graves disease (dated by TCRdb to about 2021). This specimen's time point label, per the study, means: newly diagnosed GD, antithyroid drugs for less than 3 months. For both TCR sequencing and RNA sequencing, RNA was extracted from PBMCs using TRIzol. Library construction relied on multiplex PCR. The instrument was an Illumina HiSeq 4000. To build TCR beta libraries, CDR3 regions were amplified by Arm-PCR using iRepertoire HTBI primers. TCRdb redid the processing of the public reads, applying fastp at Q25 and MiXCR, and retained in-frame beta chains. Entries that share a CDR3 protein sequence are merged under the most common genes and DNA. Here the sample has a few hundred thousand distinct CDR3 sequences; 15% occur a single time. The top ten clonotypes cover approximately 8% of the sample.

This sample was also put to use in a study of T cells in Graves' hyperthyroidism and ophthalmopathy.

Sequencing was performed on peripheral blood mononuclear cells (PBMCs), taken at new diagnosis, from a patient treated with antithyroid drugs. Receptors were obtained from a woman aged 40 to 50 with Graves disease. Donor details come from another sample of the same person, matched by shared clones.

This clonotype was seen repeatedly, ten times or more. This chain uses TRBV19 with TRBJ2-3, with TRBD1 matching over 8 bases. Losses at the gene ends were 5 bases for V and 0 bases for J; bases not matched to a gene: 4. Germline values: CDR1 LNHDA, CDR2 SQIVND (reference sequence). This CDR3 is 15 amino acids long. DNA of the CDR3: TGTGCCAGTAGTTTATGGGACAGGAGCACAGATACGCAGTATTTT. It codes for CASSLWDRSTDTQYF.

This clonotype has ten or more counts. CDR3 in DNA: TGTGCCAGCAGCCAACCTGACCAGAATGAGCAGTTCTTC. This encodes CASSQPDQNEQFF. The rearrangement uses TRBV3-1 and TRBJ2-1; D is unresolved. Trimming stripped 2 bases from V and 7 bases from J, with 9 bases between. The CDR3 has 13 residues. From germline, CDR1 is LGHDT and CDR2 YNNKEL (reference sequence).

The V and J genes are TRBV28 and TRBJ2-7; D perhaps matches TRBD1 (5 bases). Deletions cut 11 bases from V and 0 bases from J, with 14 bases between. Germline V CDR1 and CDR2: MDHEN, SYDVKM. The CDR3 consists of 13 residues. The CDR3 protein is CASRGPDSYEQYF. The CDR3 bases are TGTGCCTCAAGGGGCCCCGACTCCTACGAGCAGTACTTC.

This clonotype was counted many times. The chain carries TRBV6-1 and TRBJ2-3, with TRBD2 matching 13 bases. Germline V gene data show CDR1 as MNHNS and CDR2 as SASEGT. V was clipped by 5 bases and J by 0 bases; unmatched bases: 8. The CDR3 has 18 residues. The CDR3 sequence: CASSKGLAGVGSTDTQYF. The CDR3 bases are TGTGCCAGCAGTAAAGGACTAGCGGGAGTCGGGAGCACAGATACGCAGTATTTT.

Ten or more counts support this clonotype. V usage is TRBV7-2 and J usage is TRBJ2-2; possible D gene TRBD2, 5 bases. Trimming shortened V by 1 base and J by 4 bases, and 7 bases separated the two germline ends. This CDR3 comprises 14 residues. Germline CDR1 reads SGHTA; CDR2 reads FQGNSA. The CDR3 DNA follows: TGTGCCAGCAGCTTAGGTAGCGTCACCGGGGAGCTGTTTTTT. This codes for CASSLGSVTGELFF.

In its sample, this clonotype was seen many times. The CDR3 reads CSARDAGEGETYEQYF. The CDR3 DNA is TGCAGTGCTAGAGATGCCGGGGAGGGGGAAACCTACGAGCAGTACTTC. This sequence joins TRBV20-1 and TRBJ2-7; TRBD2 is a possible D gene (7 bases). The V end lost 0 bases, the J end lost 2 bases, and 17 bases lay between the germline ends. Germline V lookup: CDR1 DFQATT, CDR2 SNEGSKA (reference sequence). The CDR3 consists of 16 residues.

The V gene is TRBV4-2, the J gene TRBJ2-7; TRBD2 agrees at 14 bases. With V trimmed by 3 bases and J by 1 base, 5 bases remained unmatched. From germline, CDR1 is LGHNA and CDR2 YNFKEQ. CDR3 length: 17 amino acids. The CDR3 nucleotides are TGTGCCAGCAGCCAGACGGGACTAGCGGGAGCATCCTACGAGCAGTACTTC. Amino acids: CASSQTGLAGASYEQYF.

The J gene is TRBJ1-5, the V gene TRBV20-1; 7 nucleotides match TRBD1. This CDR3 has 14 amino acids. In germline, CDR1 is DFQATT, CDR2 SNEGSKA (reference sequence). The trim removed 0 bases at V and 8 bases at J, leaving 7 bases unmatched. This chain's CDR3 is CSARDLGGLEPQHF. DNA for the CDR3: TGCAGTGCTAGAGATTTAGGGGGCCTGGAGCCCCAGCATTTT.

The V gene is TRBV2, the J gene TRBJ2-5, with 9 positions matching TRBD2. Germline trimming cut 1 base from V and 1 base from J; bases unmatched to any gene: 4. The germline gives CDR1 SNHLY, CDR2 FYNNEI. This CDR3 is 16 amino acids long. CDR3 DNA sequence: TGTGCCAGCAGTGAAGGGGCTAGCGGGACCCAAGAGACCCAGTACTTC. Its translation is CASSEGASGTQETQYF.

This clonotype was recorded many times. The V and J genes are TRBV6-1 and TRBJ1-1; 8 nucleotides align to TRBD1. Losses at the gene ends were 0 bases for V and 5 bases for J; bases not matched to a gene: 8. CDR3 length equals 16 residues. The V gene's germline CDR1 is MNHNS and CDR2 SASEGT. The CDR3 loop is CASSEARGRGSTEAFF. CDR3 DNA sequence: TGTGCCAGCAGTGAAGCCAGGGGGCGAGGGAGTACTGAAGCTTTCTTT.

This clonotype was seen a few times. The chain is built from TRBV29-1 and TRBJ1-1, with D perhaps TRBD1 (6 bases). The CDR3 is made up of 13 amino acids. Trimming removed 4 bases at V and 5 bases at J, with 14 bases between. Germline CDR1 and CDR2: SQVTM and ANQGSEA. CDR3 sequence (DNA): TGCAGCGTTGCCCTTGGAGGGGGTACTGAAGCTTTCTTT. It yields the protein CSVALGGGTEAFF.

This clonotype was picked up a small number of times. V gene TRBV4-1 combines with J gene TRBJ2-1, with TRBD2 matching over 11 bases. CDR3 size: 16 residues. V trimming: 5 bases; J trimming: 7 bases; junction bases outside the gene matches: 10. Germline V gene data show CDR1 as MGHRA and CDR2 as YSYEKL. CDR3 sequence: CASSYEPGLAVNEQFF. The CDR3 DNA follows: TGCGCCAGCAGCTACGAACCGGGACTAGCGGTAAATGAGCAGTTCTTC.

Many counts were recorded for this clonotype. The chain uses TRBV7-9 and TRBJ2-1; a weak D match, TRBD2 (6 bases). CDR1 SEHNR and CDR2 FQNEAQ come from the germline V gene (reference sequence). V was cut by 5 bases and J by 10 bases, with 15 bases left in between. The CDR3 length is 13 residues. The CDR3 protein is CASSRDSAREQFF. In nucleotides, the CDR3 is TGTGCCAGCAGCCGGGACTCAGCAAGGGAGCAGTTCTTC.